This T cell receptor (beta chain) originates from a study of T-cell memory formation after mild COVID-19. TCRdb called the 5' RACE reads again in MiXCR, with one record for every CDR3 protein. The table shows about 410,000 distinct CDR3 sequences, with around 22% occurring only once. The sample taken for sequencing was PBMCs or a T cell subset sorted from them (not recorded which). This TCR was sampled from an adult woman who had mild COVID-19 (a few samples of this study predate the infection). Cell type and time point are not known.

The CDR3 coding sequence is TGTGCCAGCAGACCGGGACCGGGTAATGAGCAGTTCTTC. Encoded protein: CASRPGPGNEQFF. This chain connects TRBV12-3 or TRBV12-4 to TRBJ2-1; D may be TRBD1 or TRBD2 (5 bases each). The germline V and J ends were trimmed by 6 bases and 7 bases, with 13 bases remaining between them. The CDR3 contains 13 residues.